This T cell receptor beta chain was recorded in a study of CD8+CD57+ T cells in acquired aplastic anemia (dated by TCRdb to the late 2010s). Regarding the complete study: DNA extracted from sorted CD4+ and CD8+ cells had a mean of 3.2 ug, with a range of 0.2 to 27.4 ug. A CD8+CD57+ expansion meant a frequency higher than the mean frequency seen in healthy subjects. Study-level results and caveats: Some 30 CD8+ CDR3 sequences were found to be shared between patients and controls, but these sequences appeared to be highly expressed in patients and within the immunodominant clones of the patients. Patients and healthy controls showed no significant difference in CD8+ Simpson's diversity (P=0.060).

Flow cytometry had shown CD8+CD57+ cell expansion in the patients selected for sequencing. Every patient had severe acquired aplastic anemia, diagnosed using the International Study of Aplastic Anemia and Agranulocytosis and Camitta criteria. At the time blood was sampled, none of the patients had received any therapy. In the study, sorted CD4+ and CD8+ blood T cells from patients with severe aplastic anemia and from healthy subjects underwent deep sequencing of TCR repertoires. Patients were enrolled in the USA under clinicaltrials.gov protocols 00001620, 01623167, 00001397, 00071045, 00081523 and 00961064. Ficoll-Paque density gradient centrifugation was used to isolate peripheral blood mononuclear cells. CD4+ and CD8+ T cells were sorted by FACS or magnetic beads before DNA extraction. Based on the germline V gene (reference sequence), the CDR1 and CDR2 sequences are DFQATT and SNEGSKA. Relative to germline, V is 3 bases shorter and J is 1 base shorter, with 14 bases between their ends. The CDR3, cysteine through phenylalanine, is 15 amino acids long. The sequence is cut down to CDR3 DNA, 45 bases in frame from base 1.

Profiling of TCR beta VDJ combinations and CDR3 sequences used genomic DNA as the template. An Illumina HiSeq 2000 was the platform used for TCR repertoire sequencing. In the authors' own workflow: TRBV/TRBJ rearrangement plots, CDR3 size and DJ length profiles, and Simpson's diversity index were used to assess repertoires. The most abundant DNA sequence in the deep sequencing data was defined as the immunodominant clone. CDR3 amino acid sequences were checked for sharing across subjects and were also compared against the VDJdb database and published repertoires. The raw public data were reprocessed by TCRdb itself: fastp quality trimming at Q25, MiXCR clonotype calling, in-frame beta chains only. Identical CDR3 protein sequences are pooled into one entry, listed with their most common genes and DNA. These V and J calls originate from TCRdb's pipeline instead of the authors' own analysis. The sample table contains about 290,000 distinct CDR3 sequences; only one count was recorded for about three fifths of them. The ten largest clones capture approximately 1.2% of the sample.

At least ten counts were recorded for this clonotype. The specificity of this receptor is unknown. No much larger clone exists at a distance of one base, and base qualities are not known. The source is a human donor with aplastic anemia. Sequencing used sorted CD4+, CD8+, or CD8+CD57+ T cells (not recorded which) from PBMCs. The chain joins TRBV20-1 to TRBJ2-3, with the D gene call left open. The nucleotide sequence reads TGCAGTGCTAGGCACGGGCTCCTTGGCACAGATACGCAGTATTTT. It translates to CSARHGLLGTDTQYF.